This TCR beta chain derives from a study of metastatic and nonmetastatic thyroid tumors. Study summary: Repertoires of blood and of tissue (tumor or nodule) from malignant and benign thyroid patients were compared.

Each patient went into thyroid surgery without having received any treatment. This clone was recorded at least ten times. The antigen remains unidentified. Notes on the study in general: Relative to benign nodules, malignant thyroid tumors were reportedly characterized by significantly elevated TCR beta diversity in blood and tumor.

Authors' methods: Differences in CDR3 between clinicopathological groups were drawn on to build a classifier intended to discriminate distant-metastatic papillary thyroid cancer patients. Through MiXCR, TCRdb re-clonotyped the PCR reads. TCRdb, not the original authors, processed these V and J calls. The table lists around 23,000 clones, 20% to 25% of them singletons, with 20% to 30% in the top ten. This CDR3 is 16 amino acids long. Trimming at V came to 5 bases and at J to 6 bases, leaving 13 bases not matched to a gene. Germline CDR1 and CDR2: SGHAT and FQNNGV. Sequencing used blood. This receptor was obtained from a male donor with papillary thyroid cancer or a benign thyroid nodule (not recorded which). Some clones in this sample may be carry-over from other donors' samples. This chain joins TRBV11-2 and TRBJ2-3, with TRBD2 identical over 8 bases. The CDR3 DNA is TGTGCCAGCAGCCAGTTCAGCGGGGGTGGAGGGGATACGCAGTATTTT. It encodes CASSQFSGGGGDTQYF.